These 31 T cell receptor beta chains were all obtained from the same sample, sequenced in a study of blood T cell repertoires in COVID-19. Clones were sequenced by immunoSEQ multiplex PCR, and TCRdb holds only the in-frame ones, with some missing. The sample records approximately 170,000 clones, approximately 87% being singletons. The sample consisted of PBMCs or T cells enriched from blood (not recorded which). These receptors originate from a woman aged 45-59 years who had recovered from COVID-19.

The rearrangement joins TRBV19 to TRBJ2-1, with 12 bases identical to TRBD2. The germline V gene has CDR1 LNHDA and CDR2 SQIVND (reference sequence). This CDR3 is built from 19 residues. V lost 5 bases, J lost 0 bases, and 11 bases stayed unmatched. The CDR3 region is CASSFPGLAGATSYNEQFF. Here the CDR3 DNA reads TGTGCCAGTAGTTTCCCGGGACTAGCGGGCGCGACCTCCTACAATGAGCAGTTCTTC.

V is TRBV5-1 and J is TRBJ2-1; possible D gene TRBD2, 6 bases. Germline CDR1 reads SGHRS; CDR2 reads YFSETQ. V was trimmed by 7 bases and J by 0 bases, leaving 17 bases between them. The CDR3 spans 16 residues. In DNA, the CDR3 is TGCGCCAGCCGTTTGCGGGACGGCTACTCCTACAATGAGCAGTTCTTC. This translates into CASRLRDGYSYNEQFF.

This clone was recorded many times. The chain joins TRBV5-1 to TRBJ2-2, with D tentatively TRBD2 (5 bases). The CDR3 consists of 15 residues. Germline assignment: CDR1 SGHRS and CDR2 YFSETQ. V shed 0 bases and J shed 4 bases, with 10 bases lying between them. The CDR3 coding sequence is TGCGCCAGCAGCTTGGGGACTTCGTTCACCGGGGAGCTGTTTTTT. Residues: CASSLGTSFTGELFF.

The V and J genes are TRBV19 and TRBJ2-1, with TRBD2 identical over 10 bases. With 4 bases clipped from V and 6 bases from J, the junction kept 6 bases outside the gene matches. CDR1 is LNHDA, CDR2 SQIVND, per germline (reference sequence). This CDR3 region has 15 residues. The CDR3 coding sequence is TGTGCCAGTAGTACTACTAGCGGGGCTATCAATGAGCAGTTCTTC. Its translation: CASSTTSGAINEQFF.

This clone was detected a few times. The chain has TRBV7-9 and TRBJ1-3; D ambiguous. The V end lost 5 bases, the J end lost 4 bases, and 6 bases lay between the germline ends. CDR1 and CDR2 from the germline V gene are SEHNR and FQNEAQ (reference sequence). CDR3 length: 12 amino acids. In DNA form, the CDR3 reads TGTGCCAGCAGCCTACAGGGAAACACCATATATTTT. Its protein product is CASSLQGNTIYF.

V and J are TRBV4-1 and TRBJ2-3, with 12 bases identical to TRBD2. Germline CDR1 reads MGHRA; CDR2 reads YSYEKL. This CDR3 is 17 amino acids long. The junction had 4 bases not matched to a gene; V was cut back by 2 bases and J by 1 base. CDR3 protein: CASSQRTSGMGTDTQYF. The CDR3 DNA sequence: TGCGCCAGCAGCCAACGGACTAGCGGGATGGGCACAGATACGCAGTATTTT.

The chain combines TRBV7-3 with TRBJ2-7, with TRBD2 as a possible D gene (5 bases). Trimming took off 5 bases at V and 13 bases at J, with 27 bases between the two ends. CDR3 length equals 15 residues. The germline V gene encodes CDR1 SGHTA and CDR2 FQGTGA. In DNA form, the CDR3 reads TGTGCCAGCAGCGAACGGCCGAACGCCGGGAAGTTGTCCTACGTC. Protein: CASSERPNAGKLSYV.

The genes are TRBV6-6 and TRBJ2-5; no definite D call. CDR1 is MNHNY, CDR2 SVGAGI, per germline (reference sequence). The CDR3 is 14 amino acids. V lost 0 bases, J lost 2 bases, and 7 bases lay in between. DNA of the CDR3: TGTGCCAGCAGTTACTCAGCTGAGCAAGAGACCCAGTACTTC. Protein product: CASSYSAEQETQYF.

The genes are TRBV7-9 and TRBJ1-2; no definite D call. V lost 5 bases, J lost 5 bases, and 9 bases lay in between. The V gene's germline CDR1 is SEHNR and CDR2 FQNEAQ (reference sequence). CDR3 length: 12 amino acids. The CDR3 DNA sequence: TGTGCCAGCAGCCAGGAGGGATATGGCTACACCTTC. This gives the protein CASSQEGYGYTF. The full variable domain, completed using reference TRBV7-9 and TRBJ1-2, is DTGVSQNPRHKITKRGQNVTFRCDPISEHNRLYWYRQTLGQGPEFLTYFQNEAQLEKSRLLSDRFSAERPKGSFSTLEIQRTEQGDSAMYLCASSQEGYGYTFGSGTRLTVV.

V gene TRBV28 combines with J gene TRBJ2-4; 12 nucleotides match TRBD1. This CDR3 is built from 16 residues. Per the germline V gene, CDR1 is MDHEN and CDR2 is SYDVKM. With 5 bases clipped from V and 8 bases from J, the junction kept 10 bases outside the gene matches. The CDR3 region has the DNA TGTGCCAGCAGTCCTTCACCGGGACAGGGGGCGGACATTCAGTACTTC. Amino acid sequence: CASSPSPGQGADIQYF.

The genes are TRBV28 and TRBJ1-4, with D possibly matching TRBD1 (5 bases). Germline assignment: CDR1 MDHEN and CDR2 SYDVKM. The CDR3 runs to 14 residues. V lost 6 bases and J 2 bases, leaving 10 bases between the germline ends. The DNA of the CDR3 is TGTGCCAGCAGCTTGGGGGGTACTAATGAAAAACTGTTTTTT. Translation gives CASSLGGTNEKLFF.

This clone was recorded a few times. V is TRBV9 and J is TRBJ1-1; D is undetermined. The germline gives CDR1 SGDLS, CDR2 YYNGEE. V was pared by 0 bases and J by 8 bases, with 11 bases between. The length of the CDR3 is 13 residues. This CDR3 reads CASSVGGVQEAFF. CDR3 coding DNA: TGTGCCAGCAGCGTAGGCGGGGTTCAAGAAGCTTTCTTT.

The chain joins TRBV13 to TRBJ2-4; no reliable D call. Trimming took off 2 bases at V and 5 bases at J, with 13 bases between the two ends. Germline V gene lookup returns CDR1 PRHDT and CDR2 FYEKMQ (reference sequence). The CDR3 spans 15 residues. The CDR3 here is CASSLFGGPENIQYF. CDR3 nucleotides: TGTGCCAGCAGCTTATTCGGCGGCCCGGAAAACATTCAGTACTTC.

This chain connects TRBV27 to TRBJ1-5; tentatively, D is TRBD1 (5 bases). Germline loops: CDR1 MNHEY, CDR2 SMNVEV (reference sequence). V was pared by 7 bases and J by 2 bases, with 12 bases between. The CDR3 length is 14 residues. The CDR3 region is CASTQGGGNQPQHF. CDR3 nucleotides: TGTGCCAGCACCCAGGGCGGAGGCAATCAGCCCCAGCATTTT.

This rearrangement joins TRBV6-2 or TRBV6-3 to TRBJ1-2, with D unresolved. The length of the CDR3 is 12 residues. Trimming cost V 5 bases and J 8 bases, with 12 bases left between them. Germline loops: CDR1 MNHEY, CDR2 SVGEGT. The CDR3 loop is CASSREGRGYTF. CDR3 DNA sequence: TGTGCCAGCAGTCGGGAAGGACGGGGCTACACCTTC.

V usage is TRBV5-6 and J usage is TRBJ1-2, with D unresolved. The CDR3 contains 15 residues. The germline V gene encodes CDR1 SGHDT and CDR2 YYEEEE. Deletions cut 4 bases from V and 0 bases from J, with 13 bases between. Here the CDR3 reads CASSRSLSSNYGYTF. CDR3 DNA sequence: TGTGCCAGCAGCCGGTCCTTATCTTCTAACTATGGCTACACCTTC.

The chain is built from TRBV10-1 and TRBJ2-3; D remains unclear. The germline V gene encodes CDR1 WNHNN and CDR2 SYGVQD (reference sequence). The CDR3 is 15 residues long. Deletions cut 6 bases from V and 0 bases from J, with 13 bases between. CDR3 sequence reads: CASSRAPSSTDTQYF. In nucleotides, the CDR3 is TGCGCCAGCAGCCGAGCCCCCTCCAGCACAGATACGCAGTATTTT.

The chain couples TRBV7-2 to TRBJ1-3; tentative D call: TRBD1 (6 bases). The CDR3 is made up of 15 amino acids. V was trimmed by 4 bases and J by 2 bases, leaving 12 bases between them. Germline loops: CDR1 SGHTA, CDR2 FQGNSA. CDR3 sequence: CASSSFWTAGNTIYF. The CDR3 DNA reads as TGTGCCAGCAGCTCATTCTGGACAGCTGGAAACACCATATATTTT.

As concerns this clone: The sample has other DNA sequences that encode this CDR3 too. The V gene is TRBV5-6, the J gene TRBJ1-4, with D tentatively TRBD1 (6 bases). There are 14 residues in the CDR3. The germline V gene has CDR1 SGHDT and CDR2 YYEEEE. V was pared by 5 bases and J by 0 bases, with 8 bases between. The CDR3 protein is CASSPGATNEKLFF. CDR3 sequence (DNA): TGTGCCAGCAGTCCAGGGGCAACTAATGAAAAACTGTTTTTT.

J is TRBJ1-2 and V is TRBV28, with TRBD1 matching 7 bases. Germline trimming cut 6 bases from V and 5 bases from J; bases unmatched to any gene: 9. CDR1 and CDR2 (germline): MDHEN, SYDVKM. There are 14 residues in the CDR3. In DNA form, the CDR3 reads TGTGCCAGCAGAGACCCGACAGGGATTTATGGCTACACCTTC. It is translated as CASRDPTGIYGYTF.

CDR3 amino acids: CASSQARSTDTQYF. The CDR3 coding sequence is TGTGCCAGCAGCCAAGCTCGTAGCACAGATACGCAGTATTTT. The chain carries TRBV14 and TRBJ2-3; D gene unclear. Germline lookup yields CDR1 SGHDN and CDR2 FVKESK. Between the trimmed V and J ends, which lost 1 base and 0 bases, there was a span of 5 bases. This CDR3 contains 14 residues.

V and J are TRBV10-2 and TRBJ1-1; 7 bases are a match to TRBD1. V lost 3 bases and J lost 1; bases outside the gene matches: 5. Per germline, CDR1 WSHSY and CDR2 SAAADI. This CDR3 region has 15 residues. The CDR3 DNA sequence: TGCGCCAGCAGTGATCGAGCAGGGGGGAACACTGAAGCTTTCTTT. Its protein product is CASSDRAGGNTEAFF.

V gene TRBV18 combines with J gene TRBJ1-2, with 9 bases aligning to TRBD1. This CDR3 has 15 residues. The germline V gene has CDR1 KGHSH and CDR2 LQKENI. The trim removed 2 bases at V and 8 bases at J, leaving 9 bases unmatched. CDR3 protein: CASSPNERTGEGYTF. The CDR3 DNA follows: TGTGCCAGCTCACCAAACGAGAGGACAGGGGAGGGCTACACCTTC.

The chain has TRBV5-1 and TRBJ1-6; TRBD1 is a possible D gene (5 bases). CDR3 length: 14 residues. CDR1 is SGHRS and CDR2 is YFSETQ in the germline V gene. Trimming shortened V by 1 base and J by 7 bases, and 9 bases separated the two germline ends. The CDR3 protein is CASSLRQGNSPLHF. The CDR3 nucleotides are TGCGCCAGCAGCTTGAGGCAGGGAAATTCACCCCTCCACTTT.

This clone came up a few times. The chain is built from TRBV4-3 and TRBJ1-2, with no clear D. Germline CDR1 and CDR2: LGHNA and YSLEER. The V and J ends lost 1 base and 0 bases respectively, with 3 bases between them. The CDR3 is made up of 13 amino acids. CDR3 in amino acids: CASSQAANYGYTF. DNA of the CDR3: TGCGCCAGCAGCCAAGCAGCTAACTATGGCTACACCTTC.

The chain carries TRBV7-9 and TRBJ2-7; 7 bases agree with TRBD1. From germline, CDR1 is SEHNR and CDR2 FQNEAQ (reference sequence). The CDR3 covers 14 residues. Losses at the gene ends were 5 bases for V and 3 bases for J; bases not matched to a gene: 7. CDR3 nucleotide sequence: TGTGCCAGCAGCACCCGACAGGGTCGCTACGAGCAGTACGTC. Its translation is CASSTRQGRYEQYV.

The rearrangement joins TRBV7-9 to TRBJ2-7; D may be TRBD1 (6 bases). This CDR3 has 13 amino acids. CDR1 and CDR2 from the germline V gene are SEHNR and FQNEAQ (reference sequence). Trimming took off 5 bases at V and 5 bases at J, with 13 bases between the two ends. CDR3: CASSATGFHEQYV. The CDR3 coding sequence is TGTGCCAGCAGCGCCACAGGGTTTCACGAGCAGTACGTC.

V is TRBV5-1 and J is TRBJ2-1; 7 bases fit TRBD2. Looked up from germline, CDR1 is SGHRS and CDR2 is YFSETQ. The CDR3 sequence is 15 residues long. V trimming: 0 bases; J trimming: 9 bases; junction bases outside the gene matches: 9. CDR3 residues: CASSLGQAGVGEQFF. The CDR3 DNA reads as TGCGCCAGCAGCTTGGGGCAGGCGGGGGTCGGTGAGCAGTTCTTC.

J is TRBJ1-1 and V is TRBV27; the match to TRBD1 covers 7 bases. The CDR3 is 15 amino acids. Looked up from germline, CDR1 is MNHEY and CDR2 is SMNVEV (reference sequence). Trimming removed 6 bases from V and 4 bases from J; junction bases left unmatched: 11. CDR3 amino acids: CASSQTYRGITEAFF. CDR3 nucleotides: TGTGCCAGCAGCCAAACCTACAGGGGAATCACTGAAGCTTTCTTT.

On this clone: The sample contains more than one DNA sequence encoding this CDR3. V and J are TRBV19 and TRBJ1-5, with D perhaps matching TRBD1 (5 bases). The CDR3 extends over 15 amino acids. The V and J ends lost 3 bases and 4 bases respectively, with 13 bases between them. Germline V lookup: CDR1 LNHDA, CDR2 SQIVND (reference sequence). The CDR3 DNA reads TGTGCCAGTAGTATCGGGGGAGGAAGTAATCAGCCCCAGCATTTT. Protein product: CASSIGGGSNQPQHF.

This chain uses TRBV28 with TRBJ1-2, with D possibly being TRBD1 (6 bases). V lost 7 bases, J lost 8 bases, and 14 bases lay in between. Germline lookup yields CDR1 MDHEN and CDR2 SYDVKM. CDR3 length: 12 amino acids. CDR3 in DNA: TGTGCCAGCACCTTCCAGGGGAGAGGCTACACCTTC. Protein sequence: CASTFQGRGYTF.